This T cell receptor beta chain derives from a study of T cells in Graves' hyperthyroidism and ophthalmopathy. CDR1 and CDR2 from the germline V gene are SQVTM and ANQGSEA. The junction had 10 bases not matched to a gene; V was cut back by 7 bases and J by 7 bases. This CDR3 has 14 residues. There were TCR beta CDR3 regions amplified from RNA transcripts. When the TCR CDR3 underwent first-round RT-PCR, the HTBI primer set was used. TCRdb passed the multiplex PCR reads through MiXCR, listing each CDR3 protein once. In the table there are more than 350,000 distinct CDR3 sequences, 15% of which are singletons. In its sample, this clonotype was seen a few times.

This receptor was taken from a woman in her sixties or seventies with Graves' ophthalmopathy. This chain links TRBV29-1 with TRBJ2-2, with 9 positions matching TRBD1. Specimen: blood. CDR3 sequence: CSAEGQGTGGELFF. CDR3 bases: TGCAGCGCTGAGGGACAGGGTACTGGCGGGGAGCTGTTTTTT.